One sample yielded the 9 T cell receptor beta chains listed below, sequenced in a study of shared clonotypes between healthy human individuals. Clones were read by immunoSEQ multiplex PCR, and TCRdb kept only the in-frame ones, dropping some. Of about 2.3 million clones in the sample, just over 90% were seen once. The material sequenced was naive CD4+ T cells from PBMCs. The subset was: CD45RA+ positively selected. These receptors originate from a man aged 18-30 years in good health. Some clones in this sample may be carry-over from other donors' samples.

V gene TRBV5-1 combines with J gene TRBJ1-5; D is ambiguous. The ends were cut back, 4 bases at V and 2 bases at J, with 10 bases in the middle. The germline CDR1 and CDR2 sequences are SGHRS and YFSETQ. The CDR3 is 14 residues long. The CDR3 coding sequence is TGCGCCAGCAGCCCGGACGGGGGCAATCAGCCCCAGCATTTT. Its protein product is CASSPDGGNQPQHF.

This chain connects TRBV5-1 to TRBJ2-7; possible D gene TRBD1, 6 bases. The V end lost 4 bases, the J end lost 0 bases, and 14 bases lay between the germline ends. The CDR3 covers 15 residues. Germline CDR1 and CDR2: SGHRS and YFSETQ. The CDR3 is CASSLKGQSSYEQYF. For the CDR3, the DNA is TGCGCCAGCAGCCTAAAAGGACAGAGCTCCTACGAGCAGTACTTC.

The V and J genes are TRBV28 and TRBJ2-1, with 8 bases lining up with TRBD1. With V trimmed by 6 bases and J by 9 bases, 13 bases remained unmatched. The CDR3 runs 15 residues. The germline V gene encodes CDR1 MDHEN and CDR2 SYDVKM. DNA for the CDR3: TGTGCCAGCAGAAAAGGACAGGGTTTTAGCGGTGAGCAGTTCTTC. Amino acids: CASRKGQGFSGEQFF.

The chain joins TRBV4-3 to TRBJ2-6; D is perhaps TRBD2 (6 bases). The CDR3 runs 18 residues. In germline, CDR1 is LGHNA, CDR2 YSLEER. With 1 base removed from V and 0 bases from J, the gap between germline ends came to 13 bases. CDR3 DNA sequence: TGCGCCAGCAGCCAAGTGGGCGGGGTAGTCTCTGGGGCCAACGTCCTGACTTTC. As protein: CASSQVGGVVSGANVLTF.

The V and J genes are TRBV4-2 and TRBJ1-4; D not resolved. CDR3 length: 16 residues. Trimming left V 0 bases short and J 8 bases short, with 16 bases between. The germline V gene encodes CDR1 LGHNA and CDR2 YNFKEQ. The CDR3 here is CASSQDKRQDGEKLFF. As DNA, the CDR3 is TGTGCCAGCAGCCAAGATAAGAGGCAGGACGGGGAAAAACTGTTTTTT.

In the case of this clone: Sequence at one end of the junction differs from germline and may be a read error. The V and J genes are TRBV5-4 and TRBJ1-2; 10 bases agree with TRBD1. Germline-derived CDR1 and CDR2 are SGHNT and YYREEE (reference sequence). The CDR3 runs to 13 residues. The CDR3 DNA sequence: TGTGCCAGCAGCGACAAGATGACAGGGGGCACGAACTTC. Its protein is CASSDKMTGGTNF. The variable domain in full, completed from reference TRBV5-4 and TRBJ1-2, reads ETGVTQSPTHLIKTRGQQVTLRCSSQSGHNTVSWYQQALGQGPQFIFQYYREEENGRGNFPPRFSGLQFPNYSSELNVNALELDDSALYLCASSDKMTGGTNFGSGTRLTVV.

A remark on this clone: This specimen includes other DNA sequences encoding the same CDR3. The genes are TRBV5-1 and TRBJ1-5, with a weak D call TRBD1 (6 bases). The CDR3 sequence is 14 residues long. The germline CDR1 and CDR2 sequences are SGHRS and YFSETQ. Trimming shortened V by 2 bases and J by 4 bases, and 10 bases separated the two germline ends. CDR3 region: CASSFEGGNQPQHF. The CDR3 region has the DNA TGCGCCAGCAGCTTTGAAGGGGGAAATCAGCCCCAGCATTTT.

The V gene is TRBV27, the J gene TRBJ2-7; D unclear. Per the germline V gene, CDR1 is MNHEY and CDR2 is SMNVEV (reference sequence). The V end was cut by 6 bases, the J end by 9 bases, with 12 bases between. This CDR3 is 11 amino acids long. In DNA, the CDR3 is TGTGCCAGCAGCGACCGGTCGTCGCAGTACTTC. It is translated as CASSDRSSQYF.

This chain uses TRBV11-2 with TRBJ2-7, with 8 nucleotides matching TRBD2. Germline CDR1 and CDR2: SGHAT and FQNNGV. The V and J ends lost 5 bases and 2 bases, in that order; junction bases with no gene match: 8. CDR3 length: 15 residues. This chain's CDR3 is CASSIHSGTPYEQYF. The CDR3 DNA is TGTGCCAGCAGCATACATAGCGGGACGCCCTACGAGCAGTACTTC.